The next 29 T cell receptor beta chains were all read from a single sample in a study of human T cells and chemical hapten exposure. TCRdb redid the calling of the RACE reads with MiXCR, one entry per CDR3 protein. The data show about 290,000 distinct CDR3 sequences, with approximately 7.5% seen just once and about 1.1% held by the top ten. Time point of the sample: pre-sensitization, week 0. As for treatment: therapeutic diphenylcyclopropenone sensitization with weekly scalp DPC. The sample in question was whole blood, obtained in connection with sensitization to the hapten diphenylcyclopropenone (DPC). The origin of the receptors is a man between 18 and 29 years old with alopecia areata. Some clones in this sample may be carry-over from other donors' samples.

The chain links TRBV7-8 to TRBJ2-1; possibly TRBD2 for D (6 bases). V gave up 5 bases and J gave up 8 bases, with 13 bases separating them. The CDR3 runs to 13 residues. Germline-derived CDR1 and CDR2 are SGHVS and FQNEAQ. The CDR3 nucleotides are TGTGCCAGCAGCACGACTAGTCCAGATGAGCAGTTCTTC. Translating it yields CASSTTSPDEQFF.

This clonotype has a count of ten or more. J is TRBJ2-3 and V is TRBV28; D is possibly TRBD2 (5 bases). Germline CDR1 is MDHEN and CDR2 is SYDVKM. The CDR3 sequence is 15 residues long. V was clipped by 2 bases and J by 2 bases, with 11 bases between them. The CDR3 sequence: CASSLEGYDTDTQYF. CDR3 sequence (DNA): TGTGCCAGCAGTTTAGAGGGTTATGACACAGATACGCAGTATTTT.

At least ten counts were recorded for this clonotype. The CDR3 reads CASSARGASAYEQYF. The CDR3 DNA is TGTGCCAGCAGCGCCCGGGGGGCCTCTGCCTACGAGCAGTACTTC. V is TRBV9 and J is TRBJ2-7; a weak D match, TRBD2 (7 bases). Germline CDR1 SGDLS, CDR2 YYNGEE. V dropped 3 bases and J dropped 2 bases, with 15 bases sitting between them. This CDR3 contains 15 residues.

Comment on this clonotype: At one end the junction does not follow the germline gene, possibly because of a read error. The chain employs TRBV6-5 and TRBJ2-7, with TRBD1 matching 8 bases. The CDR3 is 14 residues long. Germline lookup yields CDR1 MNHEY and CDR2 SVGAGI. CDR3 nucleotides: TGTGCCAGCAGTTACAGTGGACAGGGAATTGCAGAGAACTTC. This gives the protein CASSYSGQGIAENF.

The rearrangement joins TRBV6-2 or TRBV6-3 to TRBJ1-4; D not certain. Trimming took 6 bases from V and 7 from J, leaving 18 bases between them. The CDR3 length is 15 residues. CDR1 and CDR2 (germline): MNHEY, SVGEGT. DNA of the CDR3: TGTGCCAGCAGCCCGGCATCATCGGGGAGTGAAAAACTGTTTTTT. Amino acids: CASSPASSGSEKLFF.

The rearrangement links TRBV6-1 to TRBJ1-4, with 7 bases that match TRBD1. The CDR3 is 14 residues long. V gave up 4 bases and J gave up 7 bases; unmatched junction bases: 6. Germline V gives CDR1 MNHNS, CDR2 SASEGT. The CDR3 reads CASSVRGYSEKLFF. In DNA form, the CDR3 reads TGTGCCAGCAGTGTCAGGGGGTACAGTGAAAAACTGTTTTTT.

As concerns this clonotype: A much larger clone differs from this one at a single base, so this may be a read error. The CDR3 spells CAISETGVETQYF. DNA for the CDR3: TGTGCCATCAGTGAAACGGGGGTGGAGACCCAGTACTTC. The V call is TRBV10-3, the J call TRBJ2-5; D possibly corresponds to TRBD2 (6 bases). The CDR3 loop spans 13 amino acids. The germline V gene encodes CDR1 ENHRY and CDR2 SYGVKD. V gave up 3 bases and J gave up 5 bases, with 10 bases separating them.

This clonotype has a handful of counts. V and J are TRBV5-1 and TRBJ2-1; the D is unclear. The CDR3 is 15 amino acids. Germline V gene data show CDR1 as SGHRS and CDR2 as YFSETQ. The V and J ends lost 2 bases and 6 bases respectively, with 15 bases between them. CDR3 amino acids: CASSFEGFTSNEQFF. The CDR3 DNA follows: TGCGCCAGCAGCTTTGAAGGGTTCACCTCCAATGAGCAGTTCTTC. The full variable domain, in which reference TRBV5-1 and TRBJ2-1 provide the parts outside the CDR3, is KAGVTQTPRYLIKTRGQQVTLSCSPISGHRSVSWYQQTPGQGLQFLFEYFSETQRNKGNFPGRFSGRQFSNSRSEMNVSTLELGDSALYLCASSFEGFTSNEQFFGPGTRLTVL.

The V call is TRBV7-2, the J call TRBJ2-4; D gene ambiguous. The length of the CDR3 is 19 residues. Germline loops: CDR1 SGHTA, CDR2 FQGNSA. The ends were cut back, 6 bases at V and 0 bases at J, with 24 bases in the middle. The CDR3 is CASSQTRPSGSLAKNIQYF. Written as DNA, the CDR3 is TGTGCCAGCAGTCAGACCCGTCCTTCGGGCTCCTTAGCCAAAAACATTCAGTACTTC.

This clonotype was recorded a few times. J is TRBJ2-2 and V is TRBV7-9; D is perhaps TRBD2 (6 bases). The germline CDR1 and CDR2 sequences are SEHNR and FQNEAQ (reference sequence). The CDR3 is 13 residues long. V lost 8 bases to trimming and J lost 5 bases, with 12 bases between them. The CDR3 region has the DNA TGTGCCAGCGCGCGGGGTGATACCGGGGAGCTGTTTTTT. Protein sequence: CASARGDTGELFF.

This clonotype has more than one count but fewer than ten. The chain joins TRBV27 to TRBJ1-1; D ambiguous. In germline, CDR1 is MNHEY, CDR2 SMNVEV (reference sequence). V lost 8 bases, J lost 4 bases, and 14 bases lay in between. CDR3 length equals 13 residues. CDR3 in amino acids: CASRILIGTEAFF. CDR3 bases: TGTGCCAGCCGAATATTGATCGGCACTGAAGCTTTCTTT.

For the CDR3, the DNA is TGCGCCAGCAGCCAAGACAGGGGGCACACTGAAGCTTTCTTT. Protein sequence: CASSQDRGHTEAFF. The chain joins TRBV4-3 to TRBJ1-1; 8 positions match TRBD1. Germline values: CDR1 LGHNA, CDR2 YSLEER. V gave up 0 bases and J gave up 3 bases; unmatched junction bases: 0. This CDR3 is built from 14 residues.

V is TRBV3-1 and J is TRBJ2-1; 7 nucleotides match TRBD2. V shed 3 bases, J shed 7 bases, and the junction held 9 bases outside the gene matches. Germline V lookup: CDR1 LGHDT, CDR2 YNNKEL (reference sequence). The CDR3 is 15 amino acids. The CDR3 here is CASSHRDYAPNEQFF. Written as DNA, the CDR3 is TGTGCCAGCAGCCACCGGGACTACGCCCCGAATGAGCAGTTCTTC.

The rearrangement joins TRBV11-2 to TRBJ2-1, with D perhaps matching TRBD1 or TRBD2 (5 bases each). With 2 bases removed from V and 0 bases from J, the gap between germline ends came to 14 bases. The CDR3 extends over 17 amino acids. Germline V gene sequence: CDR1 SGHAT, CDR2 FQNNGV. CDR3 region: CASSLRGLRSSYNEQFF. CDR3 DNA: TGTGCCAGCAGCTTACGGGGCCTGCGGAGCTCCTACAATGAGCAGTTCTTC. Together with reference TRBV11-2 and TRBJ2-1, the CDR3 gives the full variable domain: EAGVAQSPRYKIIEKRQSVAFWCNPISGHATLYWYQQILGQGPKLLIQFQNNGVVDDSQLPKDRFSAERLKGVDSTLKIQPAKLEDSAVYLCASSLRGLRSSYNEQFFGPGTRLTVL.

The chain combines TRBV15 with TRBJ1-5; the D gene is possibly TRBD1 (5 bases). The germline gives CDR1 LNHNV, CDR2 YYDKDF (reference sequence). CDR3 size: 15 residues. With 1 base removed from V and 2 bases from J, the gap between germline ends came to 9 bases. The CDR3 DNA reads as TGTGCCACCAGCAGAGCGGGAGGGGGCAATCAGCCCCAGCATTTT. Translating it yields CATSRAGGGNQPQHF.

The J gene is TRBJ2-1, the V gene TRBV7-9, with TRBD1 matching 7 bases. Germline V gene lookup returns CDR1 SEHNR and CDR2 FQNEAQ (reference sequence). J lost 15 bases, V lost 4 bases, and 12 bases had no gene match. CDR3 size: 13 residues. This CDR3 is CASSSYRDSLRFF. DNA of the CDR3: TGTGCCAGCAGCTCATACCGGGACAGCCTTCGGTTCTTC.

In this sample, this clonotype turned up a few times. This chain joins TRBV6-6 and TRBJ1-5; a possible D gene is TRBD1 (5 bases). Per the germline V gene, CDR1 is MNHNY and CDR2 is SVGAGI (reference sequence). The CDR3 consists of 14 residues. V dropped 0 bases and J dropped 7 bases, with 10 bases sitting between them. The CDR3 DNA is TGTGCCAGCAGTTACTCAGAGGGGTCGCAGCCCCAGCATTTT. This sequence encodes CASSYSEGSQPQHF.

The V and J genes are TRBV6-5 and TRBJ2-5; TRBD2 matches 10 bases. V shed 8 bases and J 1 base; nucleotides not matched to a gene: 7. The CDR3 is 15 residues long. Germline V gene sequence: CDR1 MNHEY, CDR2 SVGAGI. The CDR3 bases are TGTGCCAGCCGCCCTCTAGCGGGGGTCCAAGAGACCCAGTACTTC. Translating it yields CASRPLAGVQETQYF.

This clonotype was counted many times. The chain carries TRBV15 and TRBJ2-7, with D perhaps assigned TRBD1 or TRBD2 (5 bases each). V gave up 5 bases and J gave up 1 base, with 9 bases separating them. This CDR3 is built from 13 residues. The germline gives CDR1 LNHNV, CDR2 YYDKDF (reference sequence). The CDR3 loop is CATSPGASYEQYF. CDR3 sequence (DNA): TGTGCCACCAGCCCCGGGGCATCCTACGAGCAGTACTTC. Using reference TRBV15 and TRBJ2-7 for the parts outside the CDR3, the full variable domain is DAMVIQNPRYQVTQFGKPVTLSCSQTLNHNVMYWYQQKSSQAPKLLFHYYDKDFNNEADTPDNFQSRRPNTSFCFLDIRSPGLGDTAMYLCATSPGASYEQYFGPGTRLTVT.

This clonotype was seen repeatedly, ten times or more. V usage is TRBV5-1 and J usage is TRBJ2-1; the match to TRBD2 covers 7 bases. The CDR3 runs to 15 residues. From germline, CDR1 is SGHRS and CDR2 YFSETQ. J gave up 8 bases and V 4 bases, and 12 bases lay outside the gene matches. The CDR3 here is CASSLGLADIDEQFF. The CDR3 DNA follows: TGCGCCAGCAGCCTGGGGCTAGCGGACATAGATGAGCAGTTCTTC.

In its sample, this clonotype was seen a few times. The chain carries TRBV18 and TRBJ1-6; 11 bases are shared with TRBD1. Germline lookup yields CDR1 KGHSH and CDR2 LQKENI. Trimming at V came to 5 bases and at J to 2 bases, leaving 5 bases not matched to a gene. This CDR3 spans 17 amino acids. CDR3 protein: CASSAGQGDTYNSPLHF. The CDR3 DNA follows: TGTGCCAGCTCAGCGGGACAGGGGGACACCTATAATTCACCCCTCCACTTT.

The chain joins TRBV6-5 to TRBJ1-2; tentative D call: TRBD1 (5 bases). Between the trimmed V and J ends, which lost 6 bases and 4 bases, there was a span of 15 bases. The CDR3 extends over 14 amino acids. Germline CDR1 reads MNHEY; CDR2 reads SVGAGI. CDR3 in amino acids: CASSPPAGSYGYTF. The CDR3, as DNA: TGTGCCAGCAGCCCCCCCGCAGGGAGCTATGGCTACACCTTC.

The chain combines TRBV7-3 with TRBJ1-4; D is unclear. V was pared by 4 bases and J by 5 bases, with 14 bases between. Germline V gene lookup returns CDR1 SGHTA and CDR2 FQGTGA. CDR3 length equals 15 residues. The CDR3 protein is CASSSLLIANEKLFF. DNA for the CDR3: TGTGCCAGCAGCTCCCTCCTGATCGCGAATGAAAAACTGTTTTTT.

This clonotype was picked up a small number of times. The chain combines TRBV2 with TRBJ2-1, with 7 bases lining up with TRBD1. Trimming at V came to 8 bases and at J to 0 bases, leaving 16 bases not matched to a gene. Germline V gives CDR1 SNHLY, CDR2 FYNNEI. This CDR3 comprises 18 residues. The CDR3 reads CASEGTGQPPFSYNEQFF. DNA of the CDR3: TGTGCCAGCGAGGGAACGGGACAGCCCCCATTCTCCTACAATGAGCAGTTCTTC.

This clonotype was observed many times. In nucleotides, the CDR3 is TGCGCCAGCAGCCAGGACAGGGCGAACACTGAAGCTTTCTTT. Translation: CASSQDRANTEAFF. V and J are TRBV4-3 and TRBJ1-1; 8 bases line up with TRBD1. The CDR3 runs to 14 residues. The germline CDR1 and CDR2 sequences are LGHNA and YSLEER. The junction had 1 base not matched to a gene; V was cut back by 3 bases and J by 1 base.

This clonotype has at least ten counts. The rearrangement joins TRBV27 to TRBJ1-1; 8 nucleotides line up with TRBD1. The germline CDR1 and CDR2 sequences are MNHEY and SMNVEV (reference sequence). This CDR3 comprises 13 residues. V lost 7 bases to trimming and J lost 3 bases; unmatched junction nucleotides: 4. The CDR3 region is CASIPQGDTEAFF. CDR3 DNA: TGTGCCAGCATTCCACAGGGGGACACTGAAGCTTTCTTT.

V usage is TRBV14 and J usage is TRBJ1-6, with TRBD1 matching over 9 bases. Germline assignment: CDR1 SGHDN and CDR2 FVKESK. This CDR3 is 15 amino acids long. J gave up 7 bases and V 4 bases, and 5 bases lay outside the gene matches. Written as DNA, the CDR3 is TGTGCCAGCAGCCCACGACAGGGGGAGAATTCACCCCTCCACTTT. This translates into CASSPRQGENSPLHF.

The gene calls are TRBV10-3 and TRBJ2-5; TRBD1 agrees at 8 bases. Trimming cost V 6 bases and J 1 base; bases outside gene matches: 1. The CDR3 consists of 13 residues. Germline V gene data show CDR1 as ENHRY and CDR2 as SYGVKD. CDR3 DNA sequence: TGTGCCATCAGGGGACAGGTCCAAGAGACCCAGTACTTC. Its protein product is CAIRGQVQETQYF.

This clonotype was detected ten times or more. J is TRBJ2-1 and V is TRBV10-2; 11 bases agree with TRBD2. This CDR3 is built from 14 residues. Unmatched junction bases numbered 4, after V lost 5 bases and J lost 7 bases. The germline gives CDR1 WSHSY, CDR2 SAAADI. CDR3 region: CASSFSGGANEQFF. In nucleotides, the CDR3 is TGCGCCAGCAGTTTTAGCGGGGGGGCAAATGAGCAGTTCTTC.